This T cell receptor beta chain was identified in a study of OX40 agonist ivuxolimab in advanced cancers. Study-wide background: At approximately 80% male, the cohort had a mean age of about 60 years, ranging from about 23 to 80.

This table comes from immunoSEQ multiplex PCR, and its TCRdb copy is limited to in-frame clones, with some not included. The sample includes around 100,000 clones, about 96% of them seen just once. V lost 4 bases to trimming and J lost 8 bases; unmatched junction nucleotides: 9. Germline lookup yields CDR1 SEHNR and CDR2 FQNEAQ (reference sequence). This CDR3 spans 15 amino acids. This TCR derives from an adult with an advanced solid tumor such as melanoma, head and neck, liver or kidney cancer. Material: CD4+ or CD8+ T cells sorted from blood, obtained in a trial of the OX40 agonist ivuxolimab. V gene TRBV7-9 combines with J gene TRBJ1-4; 8 nucleotides line up with TRBD1. The CDR3 spells CASSSGGKEEEKLFF. The CDR3 bases are TGTGCCAGCAGCTCAGGGGGCAAAGAGGAAGAAAAACTGTTTTTT.